Listed below are T cell receptor beta chains from one sample, sequenced in a study of blood T cell repertoires in COVID-19. Method: immunoSEQ multiplex PCR; TCRdb's copy keeps in-frame clones and lacks some. There are under 75,000 clones in the sample; around 90% occur only once, and roughly 18% lies in the top ten. Sample: peripheral blood. The origin of the receptors is a woman at least 80 years old with active COVID-19. The CDR3 runs from the conserved cysteine through the conserved F or W. D genes are given only for firm matches. Size tells how often a clone was seen (once, few, many) or the class of an expanded clone, and some rows leave it out.

V gene: TRBV5-1; clone size: -; J gene: TRBJ1-4; D gene: -; CDR3 DNA: TGCGCCAGCAGCTTGGAAGCCGGGGGTGTTAGGGAAAAACTGTTTTTT; CDR3 protein: CASSLEAGGVREKLFF
V gene: TRBV18; clone size: -; J gene: TRBJ1-1; D gene: -; CDR3 DNA: TGTGCCAGCTCACAGGGGAGGGACACTGAAGCTTTCTTT; CDR3 protein: CASSQGRDTEAFF
V gene: TRBV19; clone size: -; J gene: TRBJ2-3; D gene: TRBD2; CDR3 DNA: TGTGCCAGTAGAAGGACTAGCGGGGGGTTACGAGATACGCAGTATTTT; CDR3 protein: CASRRTSGGLRDTQYF
V gene: TRBV5-4; clone size: -; J gene: TRBJ2-7; D gene: TRBD2; CDR3 DNA: TGTGCCAGCAGCCCCGGACTAGCGGGCGGCGAGCAGTACTTC; CDR3 protein: CASSPGLAGGEQYF
V gene: TRBV7-8; clone size: -; J gene: TRBJ1-2; D gene: -; CDR3 DNA: TGTGCCAGCAGCAGACAGACAGAATTATTTGGCTACACCTTC; CDR3 protein: CASSRQTELFGYTF
V gene: TRBV5-1; clone size: -; J gene: TRBJ2-5; D gene: -; CDR3 DNA: TGCGCCAGCAGCTTGACTGGCGGGGCGATTCCAGAGACCCAGTACTTC; CDR3 protein: CASSLTGGAIPETQYF
V gene: TRBV5-1; clone size: -; J gene: TRBJ2-3; D gene: -; CDR3 DNA: TGCGCCAGCATGGCCCTCGGAGGGCCAGATACGCAGTATTTT; CDR3 protein: CASMALGGPDTQYF
V gene: TRBV5-6; clone size: once; J gene: TRBJ2-2; D gene: -; CDR3 DNA: TGTGCCAGCGCCTCCAGTCTGGCCGGGGAGCTGTTTTTT; CDR3 protein: CASASSLAGELFF
V gene: TRBV6-6; clone size: -; J gene: TRBJ1-5; D gene: -; CDR3 DNA: TGTGCCAGCACATGGCCGGAGTATAGCAATCAGCCCCAGCATTTT; CDR3 protein: CASTWPEYSNQPQHF
V gene: TRBV20-1; clone size: -; J gene: TRBJ2-1; D gene: -; CDR3 DNA: TGCAGTGCTGGAGGCGTTGCTGGGCAGTTCTTC; CDR3 protein: CSAGGVAGQFF
V gene: TRBV5-1; clone size: few; J gene: TRBJ2-3; D gene: TRBD1; CDR3 DNA: TGCGCCAGCAGCTTGTGGGACAGCAGAGATACGCAGTATTTT; CDR3 protein: CASSLWDSRDTQYF
V gene: TRBV29-1; clone size: -; J gene: TRBJ2-7; D gene: TRBD1; CDR3 DNA: TGCAGCGTTGCTGAGACAGGGTTCTACGAGCAGTACTTC; CDR3 protein: CSVAETGFYEQYF
V gene: TRBV11-2; clone size: -; J gene: TRBJ2-7; D gene: TRBD2; CDR3 DNA: TGTGCCAGCAGCCATACTAGCGGTTACTACGAGCAGTACTTC; CDR3 protein: CASSHTSGYYEQYF
V gene: TRBV9; clone size: -; J gene: TRBJ2-7; D gene: -; CDR3 DNA: TGTGCCAGCAGCGTAGCACCACAGAGCTACGAGCAGTACTTC; CDR3 protein: CASSVAPQSYEQYF
V gene: TRBV2; clone size: -; J gene: TRBJ2-2; D gene: TRBD1; CDR3 DNA: TGTGCCAGCAGTGTGCAACAGGGGGGTGGAGGCGGGGAGCTGTTTTTT; CDR3 protein: CASSVQQGGGGGELFF
V gene: TRBV15; clone size: -; J gene: TRBJ2-5; D gene: TRBD1; CDR3 DNA: TGTGCCACCAGCAGACCGGACAGGAACCAAGAGACCCAGTACTTC; CDR3 protein: CATSRPDRNQETQYF
V gene: TRBV28; clone size: -; J gene: TRBJ1-6; D gene: -; CDR3 DNA: TGTGCCAGCAGTTCCCCAGGGGTGAGTTCACCCCTCCACTTT; CDR3 protein: CASSSPGVSSPLHF
V gene: TRBV27; clone size: -; J gene: TRBJ2-3; D gene: -; CDR3 DNA: TGTGCCAGCAGTTCACAAGGGAGAGCGATCAGCACAGATACGCAGTATTTT; CDR3 protein: CASSSQGRAISTDTQYF
V gene: TRBV28; clone size: -; J gene: TRBJ1-6; D gene: -; CDR3 DNA: TGTGCCAGCAACCGAGGACACACGTACTTGAGTTCACCCCTCCACTTT; CDR3 protein: CASNRGHTYLSSPLHF
V gene: TRBV2; clone size: -; J gene: TRBJ1-6; D gene: TRBD1; CDR3 DNA: TGTGCCAGCAGTGAACAACAGGGGTATAATTCACCCCTCCACTTT; CDR3 protein: CASSEQQGYNSPLHF
V gene: TRBV9; clone size: -; J gene: TRBJ1-6; D gene: TRBD1; CDR3 DNA: TGTGCCAGCAGCTCCACAGGGGAATCACCCCTCCACTTT; CDR3 protein: CASSSTGESPLHF
V gene: TRBV7-9; clone size: -; J gene: TRBJ2-2; D gene: -; CDR3 DNA: TGTGCCAGCAGCTCCCCGGGCGGGGCCAACACCGGGGAGCTGTTTTTT; CDR3 protein: CASSSPGGANTGELFF
V gene: TRBV7-2; clone size: -; J gene: TRBJ2-3; D gene: -; CDR3 DNA: TGTGCCAGCAGCTTAGTGCAGGGGCGGGCAGATACGCAGTATTTT; CDR3 protein: CASSLVQGRADTQYF
V gene: TRBV30; clone size: -; J gene: TRBJ2-3; D gene: TRBD1; CDR3 DNA: TGTGCCTGGAGTGTAGGGGGCGCAGATACGCAGTATTTT; CDR3 protein: CAWSVGGADTQYF
V gene: TRBV6-2/TRBV6-3; clone size: -; J gene: TRBJ2-6; D gene: -; CDR3 DNA: TGTGCCAGCAGCCCCTACAGTCATGGGGCCAACGTCCTGACTTTC; CDR3 protein: CASSPYSHGANVLTF